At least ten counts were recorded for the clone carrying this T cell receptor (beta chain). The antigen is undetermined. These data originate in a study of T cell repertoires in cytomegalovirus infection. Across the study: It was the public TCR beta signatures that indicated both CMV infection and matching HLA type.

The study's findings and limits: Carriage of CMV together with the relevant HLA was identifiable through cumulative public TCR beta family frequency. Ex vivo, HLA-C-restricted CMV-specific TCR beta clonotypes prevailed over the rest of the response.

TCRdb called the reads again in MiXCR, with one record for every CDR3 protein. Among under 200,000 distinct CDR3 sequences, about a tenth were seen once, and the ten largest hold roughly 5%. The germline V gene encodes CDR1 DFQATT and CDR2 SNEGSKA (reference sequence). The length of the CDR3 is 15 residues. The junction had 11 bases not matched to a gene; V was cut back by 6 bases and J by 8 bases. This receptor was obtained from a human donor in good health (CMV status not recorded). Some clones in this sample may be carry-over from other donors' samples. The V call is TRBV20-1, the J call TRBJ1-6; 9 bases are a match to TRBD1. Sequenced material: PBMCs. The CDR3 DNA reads TGCAGTGCGCCCGATACAGGGGGCTTTGATTCACCCCTCCACTTT. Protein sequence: CSAPDTGGFDSPLHF.